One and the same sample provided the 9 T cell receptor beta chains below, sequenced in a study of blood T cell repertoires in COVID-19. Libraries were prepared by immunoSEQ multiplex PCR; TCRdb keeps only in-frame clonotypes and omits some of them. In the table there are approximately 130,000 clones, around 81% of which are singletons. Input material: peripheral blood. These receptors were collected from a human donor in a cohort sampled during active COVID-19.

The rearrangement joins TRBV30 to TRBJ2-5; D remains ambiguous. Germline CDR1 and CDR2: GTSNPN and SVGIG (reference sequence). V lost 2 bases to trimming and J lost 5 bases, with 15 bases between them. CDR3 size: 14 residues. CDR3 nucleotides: TGTGCCTGGAGTTTGACAAATCCTGCGGAGACCCAGTACTTC. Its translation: CAWSLTNPAETQYF.

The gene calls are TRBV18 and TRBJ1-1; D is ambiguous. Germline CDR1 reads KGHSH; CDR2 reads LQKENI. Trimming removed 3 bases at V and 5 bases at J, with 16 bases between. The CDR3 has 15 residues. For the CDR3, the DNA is TGTGCCAGCTCACCCCTACCTTCGTTGAGTACTGAAGCTTTCTTT. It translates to CASSPLPSLSTEAFF.

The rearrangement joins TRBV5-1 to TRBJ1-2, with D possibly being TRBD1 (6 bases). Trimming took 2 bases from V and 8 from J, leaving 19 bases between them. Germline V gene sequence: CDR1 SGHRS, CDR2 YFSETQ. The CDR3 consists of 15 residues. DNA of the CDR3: TGCGCCAGCAGCTTAAAACCGGGACACCTGTGGGGCTACACCTTC. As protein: CASSLKPGHLWGYTF.

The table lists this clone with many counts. This CDR3 reads CASSGGDYEQYF. CDR3 nucleotide sequence: TGTGCCAGCAGTGGAGGCGACTACGAGCAGTACTTC. The chain uses TRBV2 and TRBJ2-7; D unresolved. The V gene's germline CDR1 is SNHLY and CDR2 FYNNEI. This CDR3 has 12 amino acids. V lost 4 bases and J lost 3, with 7 bases in between.

The CDR3 is CASSQDSLGPQVKRTNTGELFF. In DNA, the CDR3 is TGTGCCAGCAGCCAAGATTCCCTGGGGCCGCAGGTGAAGAGAACGAACACCGGGGAGCTGTTTTTT. The chain carries TRBV3-1 (or the pseudogene TRBV3-2) and TRBJ2-2, with D possibly TRBD1 on 5 matching bases. Germline V lookup: CDR1 LGHDT, CDR2 YNNKEL (reference sequence). This CDR3 contains 22 residues. V lost 0 bases and J 0 bases, leaving 26 bases between the germline ends.

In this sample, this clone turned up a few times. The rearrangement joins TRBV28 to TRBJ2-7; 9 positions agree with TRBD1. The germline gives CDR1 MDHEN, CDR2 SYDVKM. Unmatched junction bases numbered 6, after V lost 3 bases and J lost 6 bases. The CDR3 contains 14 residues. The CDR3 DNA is TGTGCCAGCAGTTTCCCGGGACAGGGCCCCGAGCAGTACTTC. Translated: CASSFPGQGPEQYF.

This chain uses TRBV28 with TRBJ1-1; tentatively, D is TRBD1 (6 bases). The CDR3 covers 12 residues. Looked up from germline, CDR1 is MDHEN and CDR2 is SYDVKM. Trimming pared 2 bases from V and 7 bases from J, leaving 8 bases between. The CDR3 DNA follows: TGTGCCAGCAGTTTAGAGGGGGATGAAGCTTTCTTT. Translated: CASSLEGDEAFF.

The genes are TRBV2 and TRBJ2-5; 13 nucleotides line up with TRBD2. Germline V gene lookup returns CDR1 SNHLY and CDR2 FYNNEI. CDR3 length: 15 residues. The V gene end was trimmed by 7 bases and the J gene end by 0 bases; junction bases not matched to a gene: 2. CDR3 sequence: CASMGLAGYQETQYF. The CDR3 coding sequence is TGTGCCAGCATGGGACTAGCGGGGTACCAAGAGACCCAGTACTTC.

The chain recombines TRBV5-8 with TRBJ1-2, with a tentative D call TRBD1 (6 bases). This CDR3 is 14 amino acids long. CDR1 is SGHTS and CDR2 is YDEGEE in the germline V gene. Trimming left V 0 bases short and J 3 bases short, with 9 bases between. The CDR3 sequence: CASSLAGTHYGYTF. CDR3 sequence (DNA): TGTGCCAGCAGCTTGGCCGGGACACACTATGGCTACACCTTC.